A selection of T cell receptor beta chains follows, all from one sample in a study of blood T cell repertoires in COVID-19. Profiled with immunoSEQ multiplex PCR; TCRdb holds only in-frame clones, not every one. In the table there are about 110,000 clones, roughly 80% of which are singletons. What was sequenced was peripheral blood. Every receptor here comes from a human donor in a cohort sampled during active or convalescent COVID-19. CDR3s include the opening cysteine and the closing phenylalanine or tryptophan. A D gene is named only where the DNA matches it firmly. Size is omitted from some rows. Given values are once, few, many or a class for expanded clones.

d_call j_call v_call clone_size cdr3_nt cdr3_aa
TRBD2 TRBJ2-5 TRBV30 few TGTGCCTGGAGTGCATCCGGGACTAGCGGGAGTGGCACACCGTACTTC CAWSASGTSGSGTPYF
. TRBJ2-5 TRBV4-3 . TGCGCCAGCAGCCAAGTAAGCAGGGTCGGGACCCAGTACTTC CASSQVSRVGTQYF
TRBD2 TRBJ2-4 TRBV6-6 . TGTGCCAGCAGTGGATCGGGACTAGCGGGAGCAAAAAGACCCTGGCTAGCCAAAAACATTCAGTACTTC CASSGSGLAGAKRPWLAKNIQYF
. TRBJ1-3 TRBV28 . TGTGCCAGCAGTTACCTTCAGGGTGCTGGAAACACCATATATTTT CASSYLQGAGNTIYF
. TRBJ1-2 TRBV19 . TGTGCCAGTAGTAGTACAGGACCCCCCTATGGCTACACCTTC CASSSTGPPYGYTF
TRBD1 TRBJ2-7 TRBV2 . TGTGCCAGCAGGAACCTACAGGGGTTCTACGAGCAGTACTTC CASRNLQGFYEQYF
TRBD2 TRBJ2-7 TRBV7-8 . TGTGCCAGCAGCCCCATCGCTAGCGGGAGACCTTACGAGCAGTACTTC CASSPIASGRPYEQYF
TRBD1 TRBJ1-2 TRBV29-1 once TGCAGCGTTGAAGGGGACAGTTTTAACTATGGCTACACCTTC CSVEGDSFNYGYTF
. TRBJ1-2 TRBV7-2 . TGTGCCAGCAGCGAGTACTATAACTATGGCTACACCTTC CASSEYYNYGYTF
. TRBJ1-2 TRBV5-6 . TGTGCCAGCAGCTTTACCGGGGACTATGGCTACACCTTC CASSFTGDYGYTF